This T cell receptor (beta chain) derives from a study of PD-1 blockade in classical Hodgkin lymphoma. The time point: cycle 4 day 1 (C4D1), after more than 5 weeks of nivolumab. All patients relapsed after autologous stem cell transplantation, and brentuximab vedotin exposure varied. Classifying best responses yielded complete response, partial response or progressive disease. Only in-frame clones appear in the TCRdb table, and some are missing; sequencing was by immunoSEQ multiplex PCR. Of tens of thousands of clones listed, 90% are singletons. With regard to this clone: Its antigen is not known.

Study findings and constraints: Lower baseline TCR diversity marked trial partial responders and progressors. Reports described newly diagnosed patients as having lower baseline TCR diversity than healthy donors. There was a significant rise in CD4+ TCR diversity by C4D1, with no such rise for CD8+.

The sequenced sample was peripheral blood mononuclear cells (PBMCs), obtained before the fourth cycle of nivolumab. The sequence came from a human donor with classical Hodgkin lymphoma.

The CDR3, as DNA: TGCAGCGTCGGCCGGGACAGTTGGACTGAAGCTTTCTTT. This encodes CSVGRDSWTEAFF. The chain joins TRBV29-1 to TRBJ1-1; the match to TRBD1 covers 7 bases. Germline V lookup: CDR1 SQVTM, CDR2 ANQGSEA. V lost 6 bases, J lost 5 bases, and 9 bases stayed unmatched. The CDR3 is made up of 13 amino acids.